Reported below is one T cell receptor (beta chain). Antigen specificity is unknown. This sample is drawn from a study of cytomegalovirus exposure and HLA in healthy donors. The study sampled nominally healthy donors, though unrecorded immune exposures were likely. The CDR3 has 14 residues. CDR1 and CDR2 (germline): SGHTA, FQGNSA. Trimming removed 5 bases from V and 8 bases from J, with 18 bases in between. General study points: With high specificity and sensitivity, the classifier reportedly diagnosed cytomegalovirus status. There were around 160 TCR beta chains listed as cytomegalovirus-associated.

Vbeta (60) and Jbeta (13) primers were used in the PCR. Profiling relied on immunoSEQ multiplex PCR, and the TCRdb table lists in-frame clones only, not all of them. The table includes roughly 180,000 clones, around four fifths detected once. This rearrangement joins TRBV7-2 to TRBJ1-2; a weak D match, TRBD1 (6 bases). Sequenced sample: PBMCs. The TCR comes from a young man in good health and CMV-seronegative. The CDR3 protein is CASSPTGFEGGYTF. For the CDR3, the DNA is TGTGCCAGCAGCCCCACAGGGTTTGAAGGAGGCTACACCTTC.